The present entry profiles one T cell receptor beta chain with its context. This sample was included in a study of CD8+ T cells in alopecia areata. Looking at the study overall: Tofacitinib administration to treated patients was oral, at 5 to 10 mg twice daily.

Extraction of RNA preceded its reverse transcription into cDNA, which served as the sequencing template. Only in-frame clones appear in the TCRdb table, and some are missing; sequencing was by immunoSEQ multiplex PCR. The sample shows roughly 97,000 clones, about 40% of them seen only once. The V end lost 3 bases, the J end lost 0 bases, and 11 bases lay between the germline ends. CDR3 length: 15 residues. Germline CDR1 and CDR2: KGHSH and LQKENI. The sequencing sample was made of CD4+ T cells sorted from blood. The gene calls are TRBV18 and TRBJ2-5; no reliable D call. The sequence was obtained from a human donor with alopecia areata. Here the CDR3 reads CASSPPTRYQETQYF. CDR3 nucleotides: TGTGCCAGCTCACCCCCTACTCGGTACCAAGAGACCCAGTACTTC.